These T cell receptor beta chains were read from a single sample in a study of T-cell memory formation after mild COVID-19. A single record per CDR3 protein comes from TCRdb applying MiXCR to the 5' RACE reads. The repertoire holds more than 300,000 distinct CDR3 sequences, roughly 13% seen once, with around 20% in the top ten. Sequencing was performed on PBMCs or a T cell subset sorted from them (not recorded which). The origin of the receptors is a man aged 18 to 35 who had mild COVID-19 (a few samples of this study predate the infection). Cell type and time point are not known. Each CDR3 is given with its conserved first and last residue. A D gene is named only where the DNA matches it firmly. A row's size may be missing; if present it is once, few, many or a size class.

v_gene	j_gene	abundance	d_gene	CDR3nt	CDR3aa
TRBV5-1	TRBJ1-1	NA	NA	TGCGCCAGCAGCTTGTCGATTTCGACAGGAGAAGCTTTCTTT	CASSLSISTGEAFF
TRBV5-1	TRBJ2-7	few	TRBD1	TGCGCCAGCAGTGGACAGGGGCGGTACGAGCAGTACTTC	CASSGQGRYEQYF
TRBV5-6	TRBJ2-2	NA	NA	TGTGCCAGCAATTCGGGTCCGAACACCGGGGAGCTGTTTTTT	CASNSGPNTGELFF
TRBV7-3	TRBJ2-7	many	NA	TGTGCCAGCAGCTTATCCAGTACCTACGAGCAGTACTTC	CASSLSSTYEQYF
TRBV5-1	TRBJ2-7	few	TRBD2	TGCGCCAGCAGCCCCGGACTAGCGGGGGTGGAAAACGAGCAGTACTTC	CASSPGLAGVENEQYF
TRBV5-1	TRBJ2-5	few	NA	TGCGCCAGCAGCTTGGTTGGACTTTACCAAGAGACCCAGTACTTC	CASSLVGLYQETQYF
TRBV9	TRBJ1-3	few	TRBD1	TGTGCCAGCAGCGTGGGGACAGCCTCTGGAAACACCATATATTTT	CASSVGTASGNTIYF
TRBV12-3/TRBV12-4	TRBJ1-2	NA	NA	TGTGCCAGCAGTTTGGGGTCCCTCAACTATGGCTACACCTTC	CASSLGSLNYGYTF
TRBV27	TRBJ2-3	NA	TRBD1	TGTGCCAGCAGAGACAGGGGCACCACAGATACGCAGTATTTT	CASRDRGTTDTQYF
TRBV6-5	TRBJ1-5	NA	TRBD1	TGTGCCAGCAGCCCGAAAGGGGGCTATGGCAATCAGCCCCAGCATTTT	CASSPKGGYGNQPQHF
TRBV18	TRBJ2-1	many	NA	TGTGCCAGCTCATTACAGGGAGGCAATGAGCAGTTCTTC	CASSLQGGNEQFF
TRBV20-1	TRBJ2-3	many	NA	TGCAGTGCCAAGGGGCCAAACACAGATACGCAGTATTTT	CSAKGPNTDTQYF
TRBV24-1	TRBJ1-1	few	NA	TGTGCCACCAGTGATTCATCGGGCCTTAACACTGAAGCTTTCTTT	CATSDSSGLNTEAFF
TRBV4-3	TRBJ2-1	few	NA	TGCGCCAGCAGCCCCTACGGGGTTCCTTCCACCTACAATGAGCAGTTCTTC	CASSPYGVPSTYNEQFF
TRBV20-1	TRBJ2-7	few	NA	TGCAGTGCTAGAGATAGGAGTGATGTGCAGTACTTC	CSARDRSDVQYF
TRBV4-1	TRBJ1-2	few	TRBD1	TGCGCCAGCAGCCAAGATCGAAGGACAGGGAACTATGGCTACACCTTC	CASSQDRRTGNYGYTF
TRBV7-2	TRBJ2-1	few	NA	TGTGCCAGCAGCTTAGCCGGGACTGCCGACAATGAGCAGTTCTTC	CASSLAGTADNEQFF
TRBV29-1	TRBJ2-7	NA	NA	TGCAGCGTTGTGAGATCAGGGTCCTACGAGCAGTACTTC	CSVVRSGSYEQYF
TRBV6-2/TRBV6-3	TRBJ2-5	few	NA	TGTGCCAGCAGTTATGGATGGGGGCAAGAGACCCAGTACTTC	CASSYGWGQETQYF
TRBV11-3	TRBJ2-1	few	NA	TGTGCCAGCGGGCCCGGATCCTACAATGAGCAGTTCTTC	CASGPGSYNEQFF
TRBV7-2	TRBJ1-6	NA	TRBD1	TGTGCCAGCAGCTCCGGGACAGGCCAGAATTCACCCCTCCACTTT	CASSSGTGQNSPLHF
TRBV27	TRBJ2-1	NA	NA	TGTGCCACCTCCGTGGGGTACAATGAGCAGTTCTTC	CATSVGYNEQFF
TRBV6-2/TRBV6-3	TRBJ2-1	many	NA	TGTGCCAGCAGCCGAAGGGACAATGAGCAGTTCTTC	CASSRRDNEQFF